Each of the 14 T cell receptor beta chains below was sequenced from the same sample in a study of T cell changes during pregnancy in multiple sclerosis. TCRdb's copy holds only in-frame clones and misses some; the assay was immunoSEQ multiplex PCR. The repertoire has more than 40,000 clones, approximately 94% of them found once; the top ten carry 0.58%. Source: CD4+ T cells from peripheral blood mononuclear cells, taken in the second trimester of pregnancy. These receptors originate from a female donor with multiple sclerosis, enrolled in a pregnancy study.

This clone showed up just once. The chain joins TRBV4-2 to TRBJ2-7, with 11 bases fitting TRBD1. V shed 0 bases and J 3 bases; nucleotides not matched to a gene: 4. CDR1 LGHNA and CDR2 YNFKEQ come from the germline V gene. The CDR3 is 16 amino acids. The CDR3 DNA sequence: TGTGCCAGCAGCCAAGATGAGGGGACAGGGGGCTACGAGCAGTACTTC. Residues: CASSQDEGTGGYEQYF.

The chain employs TRBV9 and TRBJ1-5, with D possibly TRBD1 on 6 matching bases. Germline CDR1 SGDLS, CDR2 YYNGEE. The CDR3 length is 15 residues. V was clipped by 4 bases and J by 0 bases, with 11 bases between them. CDR3 nucleotides: TGTGCCAGCAGCCGTGGACAGAGTAGCAATCAGCCCCAGCATTTT. Protein: CASSRGQSSNQPQHF.

This chain joins TRBV11-1 and TRBJ2-7; TRBD1 agrees at 8 bases. The germline CDR1 and CDR2 sequences are SGHAT and FQDESV (reference sequence). J was trimmed by 0 bases and V by 5 bases; bases with no gene match: 15. This CDR3 spans 18 amino acids. CDR3 nucleotides: TGTGCCAGCAGCCCTGGGCTCCCGGGACAGGTCAACTCCTACGAGCAGTACTTC. Its protein product is CASSPGLPGQVNSYEQYF.

This chain connects TRBV30 to TRBJ1-2; 7 bases agree with TRBD1. The CDR3 loop spans 17 amino acids. Germline V gene sequence: CDR1 GTSNPN, CDR2 SVGIG (reference sequence). The V segment lost 0 bases and the J segment 3 bases; nucleotides outside the gene matches: 13. DNA for the CDR3: TGTGCCTGGAGTGTCCAAATCCTCTTCGACAGGGACTATGGCTACACCTTC. Its translation: CAWSVQILFDRDYGYTF.

V and J are TRBV19 and TRBJ1-5; D possibly corresponds to TRBD1 (5 bases). The CDR3 has 14 residues. Trimming shortened V by 8 bases and J by 0 bases, and 11 bases separated the two germline ends. Germline loops: CDR1 LNHDA, CDR2 SQIVND (reference sequence). CDR3 nucleotide sequence: TGTGCCAGTGATGACAGATATAGCAATCAGCCCCAGCATTTT. Translating it yields CASDDRYSNQPQHF.

J is TRBJ1-5 and V is TRBV5-6; 7 positions match TRBD1. CDR3 length equals 12 residues. Germline V lookup: CDR1 SGHDT, CDR2 YYEEEE. V gave up 3 bases and J gave up 6 bases; unmatched junction bases: 0. Here the CDR3 reads CASSYRGQPQHF. Written as DNA, the CDR3 is TGTGCCAGCAGCTACAGGGGTCAGCCCCAGCATTTT.

V usage is TRBV27 and J usage is TRBJ2-1, with 7 bases identical to TRBD2. The germline gives CDR1 MNHEY, CDR2 SMNVEV (reference sequence). Trimming cost V 2 bases and J 2 bases; bases outside gene matches: 3. This CDR3 has 15 residues. In nucleotides, the CDR3 is TGTGCCAGCAGTTTAGTGCTAGCGGCCTACAATGAGCAGTTCTTC. This encodes CASSLVLAAYNEQFF.

J is TRBJ1-4 and V is TRBV30; 8 bases align to TRBD1. The CDR3 contains 15 residues. Germline V gene sequence: CDR1 GTSNPN, CDR2 SVGIG (reference sequence). Trimming cost V 1 base and J 0 bases; bases outside gene matches: 1. CDR3 in DNA: TGTGCCTGGAGTGAGACAGGGGCAACTAATGAAAAACTGTTTTTT. Translating it yields CAWSETGATNEKLFF. Full variable domain (outside the CDR3, taken from reference TRBV30 and TRBJ1-4): SQTIHQWPATLVQPVGSPLSLECTVEGTSNPNLYWYRQAAGRGLQLLFYSVGIGQISSEVPQNLSASRPQDRQFILSSKKLLLSDSGFYLCAWSETGATNEKLFFGSGTQLSVL.

The chain recombines TRBV5-4 with TRBJ2-5, with D possibly being TRBD2 (5 bases). V dropped 4 bases and J dropped 3 bases, with 7 bases sitting between them. Germline CDR1 reads SGHNT; CDR2 reads YYREEE (reference sequence). This CDR3 has 12 amino acids. CDR3 protein: CASSQTKETQYF. The CDR3 nucleotides are TGTGCCAGCAGCCAGACTAAAGAGACCCAGTACTTC.

The rearrangement links TRBV18 to TRBJ2-3; TRBD1 is a possible D gene (5 bases). V was trimmed by 3 bases and J by 0 bases, leaving 13 bases between them. This CDR3 is 16 amino acids long. Germline V gene data show CDR1 as KGHSH and CDR2 as LQKENI. The CDR3 DNA reads as TGTGCCAGCTCACCTCTAGGGCCAGGGAGCACAGATACGCAGTATTTT. Residues: CASSPLGPGSTDTQYF. Supplemented by reference TRBV18 and TRBJ2-3, the full variable domain reads NAGVMQNPRHLVRRRGQEARLRCSPMKGHSHVYWYRQLPEEGLKFMVYLQKENIIDESGMPKERFSAEFPKEGPSILRIQQVVRGDSAAYFCASSPLGPGSTDTQYFGPGTRLTVL.

V is TRBV29-1 and J is TRBJ2-3, with 7 bases that match TRBD2. This CDR3 has 14 residues. Unmatched junction bases numbered 4, after V lost 3 bases and J lost 1 base. In germline, CDR1 is SQVTM, CDR2 ANQGSEA. In DNA form, the CDR3 reads TGCAGCGTTGATGGGGCGGGGGGCACAGATACGCAGTATTTT. This encodes CSVDGAGGTDTQYF.

This chain uses TRBV9 with TRBJ1-3; D is undetermined. V gave up 0 bases and J gave up 3 bases, with 7 bases separating them. Germline V CDR1 and CDR2: SGDLS, YYNGEE. This CDR3 region has 14 residues. The CDR3 DNA reads TGTGCCAGCAGCGTAGCGGGTGTTGGAAACACCATATATTTT. It specifies CASSVAGVGNTIYF. Combining the CDR3 with reference TRBV9 and TRBJ1-3 gives the whole variable domain DSGVTQTPKHLITATGQRVTLRCSPRSGDLSVYWYQQSLDQGLQFLIQYYNGEERAKGNILERFSAQQFPDLHSELNLSSLELGDSALYFCASSVAGVGNTIYFGEGSWLTVV.

The DNA of the CDR3 is TGTGCCAGCAGCCCCAGCAGGGGGCAGGATGAGCAGTTCTTC. Its translation: CASSPSRGQDEQFF. The chain has TRBV7-3 and TRBJ2-1, with 8 bases matching TRBD1. Germline-derived CDR1 and CDR2 are SGHTA and FQGTGA. The CDR3 is 14 residues long. J was trimmed by 8 bases and V by 5 bases; bases with no gene match: 8. Full variable domain (rest looked up from reference TRBV7-3 and TRBJ2-1): GAGVSQTPSNKVTEKGKYVELRCDPISGHTALYWYRQSLGQGPEFLIYFQGTGAADDSGLPNDRFFAVRPEGSVSTLKIQRTERGDSAVYLCASSPSRGQDEQFFGPGTRLTVL.

CDR3 residues: CASSLGTGGLPYGYTF. The CDR3 region has the DNA TGTGCCAGCAGCCTTGGGACAGGGGGCCTCCCCTATGGCTACACCTTC. The chain has TRBV13 and TRBJ1-2; 12 nucleotides match TRBD1. The CDR3 has 16 residues. V gave up 5 bases and J gave up 4 bases; unmatched junction bases: 8. The germline V gene has CDR1 PRHDT and CDR2 FYEKMQ (reference sequence).